This T cell receptor beta chain was documented in a study of beta chain features in type 1 diabetes. About the study: All samples combined gave 95 million to 130 million sorted cells for examination. The study's findings and limits: High-TCR-expressing cells could be over-represented by cDNA sequencing. Any role of HLA type in TCRB rearrangement remained unresolved here. Across patients, naive, central memory and Treg TCRB repertoires exhibited apparently greater similarity than was observed across healthy donors.

For this clone: Antigen unknown.

The authors reverse transcribed all of the isolated RNA, so sequencing captured expressed TCRB transcripts. TCRdb keeps only in-frame clones here, not all; method: immunoSEQ multiplex PCR. The table shows about 290,000 clones, with about 8.5% occurring only once. With 5 bases clipped from V and 5 bases from J, the junction kept 7 bases outside the gene matches. The CDR3 covers 15 residues. The germline CDR1 and CDR2 sequences are SGHTA and FQGNSA. This clonotype was sampled from a woman under 30 in good health. This sequence joins TRBV7-2 and TRBJ1-4, with 8 bases lining up with TRBD1. The specimen sequenced was central memory CD4+ T cells from blood. DNA of the CDR3: TGTGCCAGCAGCCCCAGGACAGGGAGAAATGAAAAACTGTTTTTT. Translating gives CASSPRTGRNEKLFF.